This is a list of T cell receptor beta chains from one sample in a study of T cell repertoires in cytomegalovirus infection. Each CDR3 protein gets one entry after TCRdb re-called the reads with MiXCR. This table holds some 150,000 distinct CDR3 sequences, roughly 6.5% found once. Sequencing was performed on PBMCs. The receptors shown here come from a human donor in good health (CMV status not recorded). Some clones in this sample may be carry-over from other donors' samples. Both conserved end residues are part of each CDR3. Each record gives: clone size, V gene, J gene, D gene, CDR3 DNA, CDR3 protein. The D gene is left open where the match is weak. The size entry is marked missing in some rows and otherwise reads once, few, many or a size class.

size: few; V: TRBV7-9; J: TRBJ2-2; D: NA; DNA: TGTGCCAGCAGGTGGACAGCGAACACCGGGGAGCTGTTTTTT; CDR3: CASRWTANTGELFF
size: few; V: TRBV7-3; J: TRBJ2-5; D: NA; DNA: TGTGCCAGCAGCCCAGACATCGTTGAGACCCAGTACTTC; CDR3: CASSPDIVETQYF
size: many; V: TRBV2; J: TRBJ1-5; D: NA; DNA: TGTGCCAGCCAGCAGCCCCAGCATTTT; CDR3: CASQQPQHF
size: NA; V: TRBV7-2; J: TRBJ1-1; D: NA; DNA: TGTGCCAGCAGCTTAGAGGGGGGCACCAGGGCTGAAGCTTTCTTT; CDR3: CASSLEGGTRAEAFF
size: NA; V: TRBV19; J: TRBJ2-3; D: TRBD2; DNA: TGTGCCAGTATCGGGACTAGCGGGGGGGAAGATACGCAGTATTTT; CDR3: CASIGTSGGEDTQYF
size: many; V: TRBV7-2; J: TRBJ1-2; D: TRBD1; DNA: TGTGCCAGCAGTCGACAGGGTGATAAGGCGGGCTATGGCTACACCTTC; CDR3: CASSRQGDKAGYGYTF
size: many; V: TRBV7-9; J: TRBJ2-1; D: NA; DNA: TGTGCCAGCAGCCAGGCGGATTTTTCATACAATGAGCAGTTCTTC; CDR3: CASSQADFSYNEQFF
size: many; V: TRBV7-6; J: TRBJ2-1; D: NA; DNA: TGTGCCAGCAGCCCCCAAAGAGGGTATTATGAGCAGTTCTTC; CDR3: CASSPQRGYYEQFF
size: few; V: TRBV20-1; J: TRBJ1-5; D: TRBD1; DNA: TGCAGTGCTAGATCAAGGACAGGGGCCAATCAGCCCCAGCATTTT; CDR3: CSARSRTGANQPQHF
size: many; V: TRBV7-9; J: TRBJ2-1; D: TRBD2; DNA: TGTGCCAGCAGCCTTCCCGGACTAGCGTCTGAGCAGTTCTTC; CDR3: CASSLPGLASEQFF
size: many; V: TRBV12-3/TRBV12-4; J: TRBJ1-1; D: NA; DNA: TGTGCCAGCAGTTTTAACAGAGGGGACACTGAAGCTTTCTTT; CDR3: CASSFNRGDTEAFF
size: many; V: TRBV29-1; J: TRBJ2-7; D: TRBD2; DNA: TGCAGCGTTGAAAAAACTAGCGGGACCTACGAGCAGTACTTC; CDR3: CSVEKTSGTYEQYF
size: few; V: TRBV4-2; J: TRBJ1-5; D: NA; DNA: TGTGCCAGCAGCCAAGGGCCCACTACCCAGCCCCAGCATTTT; CDR3: CASSQGPTTQPQHF
size: many; V: TRBV7-2; J: TRBJ2-4; D: TRBD1; DNA: TGTGCCAGCAGCGAATCCGGGACAGGGGGCCAAAACATTCAGTACTTC; CDR3: CASSESGTGGQNIQYF
size: NA; V: TRBV28; J: TRBJ1-2; D: NA; DNA: TGTGCCAGCAGGGCCACGGGCGGCTACACCTTC; CDR3: CASRATGGYTF
size: many; V: TRBV28; J: TRBJ1-1; D: NA; DNA: TGTGCCAGCAGTTCGAGCGGATTTGAGAACACTGAAGCTTTCTTT; CDR3: CASSSSGFENTEAFF
size: many; V: TRBV12-3/TRBV12-4; J: TRBJ1-1; D: TRBD1; DNA: TGTGCCAGCAGCTCGACAGGGCGGGGCACTGAAGCTTTCTTT; CDR3: CASSSTGRGTEAFF
size: many; V: TRBV7-2; J: TRBJ1-1; D: NA; DNA: TGTGCCAGCAGCTTAAGAATTTGGTCCAGGGAGAACACTGAAGCTTTCTTT; CDR3: CASSLRIWSRENTEAFF
size: many; V: TRBV7-2; J: TRBJ2-3; D: NA; DNA: TGTGCCAGCAGCTTCCTCGGAGATACGCAGTATTTT; CDR3: CASSFLGDTQYF
size: NA; V: TRBV11-2; J: TRBJ2-1; D: NA; DNA: TGTGCCAGCAGCTTAGCTGGCGGGGTGTTCTACAATGAGCAGTTCTTC; CDR3: CASSLAGGVFYNEQFF
size: many; V: TRBV5-4; J: TRBJ2-1; D: NA; DNA: TGTGCCAGCAGCCTCGGACAGACCGGCTCCTACAATGAGCAGTTCTTC; CDR3: CASSLGQTGSYNEQFF
size: NA; V: TRBV10-3; J: TRBJ1-2; D: NA; DNA: TGTGCCATCAGTGAGTCCGGGACAAGGGGCTATGGCTACACCTTC; CDR3: CAISESGTRGYGYTF
size: few; V: TRBV20-1; J: TRBJ2-5; D: NA; DNA: TGCAGTGCTAGAAGAGGACAGTTCCAAGAGACCCAGTACTTC; CDR3: CSARRGQFQETQYF
size: NA; V: TRBV3-1; J: TRBJ2-7; D: TRBD1; DNA: TGTGCCAGCAGCGCCCGGGACAGGGGGCTTCGGGAGCAGTACTTC; CDR3: CASSARDRGLREQYF
size: NA; V: TRBV2; J: TRBJ1-1; D: NA; DNA: TGTGCCAGCAGCCGAAGACTGGTTCCCGGGGGCACTGAAGCTTTCTTT; CDR3: CASSRRLVPGGTEAFF
size: many; V: TRBV7-7; J: TRBJ2-2; D: NA; DNA: TGTGCCAGCAGCCCCCTCGTGGCCGGGGAGCTGTTTTTT; CDR3: CASSPLVAGELFF
size: many; V: TRBV10-3; J: TRBJ2-2; D: TRBD2; DNA: TGTGCCATAGGACTAGCGGGGGGAACGAACACCGGGGAGCTGTTTTTT; CDR3: CAIGLAGGTNTGELFF
size: many; V: TRBV20-1; J: TRBJ1-2; D: TRBD1; DNA: TGCAGTGCACGACAGGGTGACTATGGCTACACCTTC; CDR3: CSARQGDYGYTF
size: NA; V: TRBV19; J: TRBJ1-1; D: NA; DNA: TGTGCCAGTAGTATTGGGCTGAGGAACACTGAAGCTTTCTTT; CDR3: CASSIGLRNTEAFF
size: many; V: TRBV7-2; J: TRBJ2-5; D: TRBD1; DNA: TGTGCCAGCAGCTTAGGCGGACAGGGACAGGAGACCCAGTACTTC; CDR3: CASSLGGQGQETQYF
size: many; V: TRBV6-2/TRBV6-3; J: TRBJ2-1; D: NA; DNA: TGTGCCAGCAGTCGAGCCAATGAGCAGTTCTTC; CDR3: CASSRANEQFF
size: few; V: TRBV7-9; J: TRBJ1-2; D: NA; DNA: TGTGCCAGCAGAGATGGACGTGGCTACACCTTC; CDR3: CASRDGRGYTF
size: few; V: TRBV6-2/TRBV6-3; J: TRBJ2-2; D: NA; DNA: TGTGCCAGCAGTTTTCAAGGGGACACCGGGGAGCTGTTTTTT; CDR3: CASSFQGDTGELFF
size: NA; V: TRBV10-3; J: TRBJ1-5; D: TRBD1; DNA: TGTGCCATCAGTACAGGGGTTGGCAATCAGCCCCAGCCTTTT; CDR3: CAISTGVGNQPQPF
size: many; V: TRBV7-3; J: TRBJ2-1; D: TRBD1; DNA: TGTGCCAGCAGCGCACGATTCGGACAGGCCAATGAGCAGTTCTTC; CDR3: CASSARFGQANEQFF
size: many; V: TRBV7-2; J: TRBJ2-7; D: TRBD1; DNA: TGTGCCAGCAGCTCCCCATCCCGGACAGGGATGATAGCGGTCTACGAGCAGTACTTC; CDR3: CASSSPSRTGMIAVYEQYF
size: NA; V: TRBV5-1; J: TRBJ2-2; D: NA; DNA: TGCGCCAGCAGCTTGAGACTGGGGGGCATCGGGGAGCTGTTTTTT; CDR3: CASSLRLGGIGELFF
size: many; V: TRBV7-3; J: TRBJ2-1; D: TRBD1; DNA: TGTGCCAGCAGCCCGACAGGGAATGAGCAGTTCTTC; CDR3: CASSPTGNEQFF
size: few; V: TRBV20-1; J: TRBJ2-5; D: TRBD2; DNA: TGCAGTGCTAGAGATTCCGCGGGGGGGCGGGAGACCCAGTACTTC; CDR3: CSARDSAGGRETQYF
size: many; V: TRBV5-1; J: TRBJ1-1; D: NA; DNA: TGCGCCAGCAGGGATCAGGGGCAGGGCACTGAAGCTTTCTTT; CDR3: CASRDQGQGTEAFF
size: few; V: TRBV28; J: TRBJ1-1; D: NA; DNA: TGTGCCAGCAGCACAGCCATGAACACTGAAGCTTTCTTT; CDR3: CASSTAMNTEAFF
size: many; V: TRBV7-2; J: TRBJ1-2; D: TRBD1; DNA: TGTGCCAGCAGCCCTGCAAGGGGGCAGGGTGGCTACACCTTC; CDR3: CASSPARGQGGYTF
size: few; V: TRBV7-9; J: TRBJ2-2; D: NA; DNA: TGTGCCAGCAGCTTACTCATATCCGTGAACACCGGGGAGCTGTTTTTT; CDR3: CASSLLISVNTGELFF
size: NA; V: TRBV10-2; J: TRBJ2-2; D: TRBD1; DNA: TGCGCCAGCGCCGTAATCGGGACAGGGAACACCGGGGAGCTGTTTTTT; CDR3: CASAVIGTGNTGELFF
size: few; V: TRBV7-4; J: TRBJ2-1; D: NA; DNA: TGTGCCAGCAGCTTAGTAGGGCTCTACAATGAGCAGTTCTTC; CDR3: CASSLVGLYNEQFF
size: many; V: TRBV7-9; J: TRBJ2-2; D: NA; DNA: TGTGCCAGCAGTCAGCCCAACAGGGATTATGGTGACGGGGAGCTGTTTTTT; CDR3: CASSQPNRDYGDGELFF
size: many; V: TRBV5-6; J: TRBJ2-5; D: TRBD1; DNA: TGTGCCAGCAGCAGGGACAGGAGACAAGAGACCCAGTACTTC; CDR3: CASSRDRRQETQYF
size: many; V: TRBV6-1; J: TRBJ1-4; D: NA; DNA: TGTGCCAGCAGTGAAGCTCTCCGCATTAATGAAAAACTGTTTTTT; CDR3: CASSEALRINEKLFF
size: many; V: TRBV7-9; J: TRBJ1-2; D: NA; DNA: TGTGCCAGCAGCTTAAGCCCCGACAACTATGGCTACACCTTC; CDR3: CASSLSPDNYGYTF
size: few; V: TRBV30; J: TRBJ1-5; D: NA; DNA: TGTGCCTGGAGTGTATTAGCGGCCGGAAATCAGCCCCAGCATTTT; CDR3: CAWSVLAAGNQPQHF